This T cell receptor beta chain was documented in a study of regulatory T cells in long-lasting Graves disease. In the study overall: Under 3 months of antithyroid drugs had been taken by newly diagnosed Graves' patients.

The study's findings and limits: The study found TRBV28, TRBJ1-2 and TRBJ2-5 favored in persistent disease. Study of thyroid tissue was not done, with only peripheral blood studied. In persistent patients, shared public clonotypes (approximately 3,000) outnumbered those in new patients (around 1,000).

Germline V gene sequence: CDR1 SGHRS, CDR2 YFSETQ. V lost 1 base to trimming and J lost 1 base, with 11 bases between them. The CDR3 consists of 15 residues. Details on this clonotype: Its antigen is not identified.

Time point in this sample: newly diagnosed GD, antithyroid drugs for less than 3 months. After RNA was extracted from PBMCs, the TCR library was made from it. Both iRepertoire HTBI primers and Arm-PCR of CDR3 regions were used to build the TCR beta libraries. Each CDR3 protein is one row after TCRdb ran MiXCR on the multiplex PCR reads. The sample comprises 240,000 or so distinct CDR3 sequences, around 20% of which are singletons, and approximately 15% rests with the top ten. This rearrangement joins TRBV5-1 to TRBJ1-1; D perhaps matches TRBD1 (6 bases). The sequence was collected from a female donor with Graves disease. The sequenced sample was peripheral blood mononuclear cells (PBMCs), obtained at new diagnosis, from a patient treated with antithyroid drugs. DNA of the CDR3: TGCGCCAGCAGCTTGAGAATACAGGGGAACACTGAAGCTTTCTTT. Encoded protein: CASSLRIQGNTEAFF.